The 16 T cell receptor beta chains reported below all come from one sample, sequenced in a study of blood T cell repertoires in COVID-19. Clones were sequenced by immunoSEQ multiplex PCR, and TCRdb holds only the in-frame ones, with some missing. The sample gives some 64,000 clones, about three quarters of which show up once; around 5% is in the top ten. Specimen: peripheral blood. The receptors were sampled from a human donor in a cohort sampled during active COVID-19.

In this sample, this clone turned up a few times. The chain has TRBV5-1 and TRBJ2-7; D might be TRBD1 (6 bases). Germline V CDR1 and CDR2: SGHRS, YFSETQ. The CDR3 is 13 residues long. V was trimmed by 3 bases and J by 4 bases, leaving 11 bases between them. In DNA form, the CDR3 reads TGCGCCAGCAGCTCCACCGGACAGTACGAGCAGTACTTC. Encoded protein: CASSSTGQYEQYF.

The J gene is TRBJ1-5, the V gene TRBV2; tentatively, D is TRBD1 (6 bases). The ends were cut back, 7 bases at V and 3 bases at J, with 7 bases in the middle. Per germline, CDR1 SNHLY and CDR2 FYNNEI. CDR3 length: 12 amino acids. The chain's CDR3 is CASNRANQPQHF. The CDR3 nucleotides are TGTGCCAGCAACAGGGCCAATCAGCCCCAGCATTTT.

As for this clone: The junction and the germline gene differ at one end; a read error may be behind it. The chain recombines TRBV7-7 with TRBJ1-6; D possibly corresponds to TRBD1 (6 bases). The CDR3 covers 15 residues. From germline, CDR1 is SSHAT and CDR2 FNYEAQ (reference sequence). CDR3 in amino acids: CASRSRGGPYSPLHF. The DNA of the CDR3 is TGTGCTAGCAGGTCCCGGGGGGGGCCGTATTCACCCCTCCACTTT.

This clone was recorded only once. This chain uses TRBV5-1 with TRBJ2-3, with TRBD2 matching 13 bases. V lost 4 bases, J lost 4 bases, and 6 bases stayed unmatched. The germline V gene has CDR1 SGHRS and CDR2 YFSETQ. This CDR3 is 16 amino acids long. CDR3 region: CASSARTSGGSDTQYF. The CDR3 bases are TGCGCCAGCAGCGCTAGGACTAGCGGGGGATCAGATACGCAGTATTTT.

This clone was counted once. This sequence joins TRBV6-4 and TRBJ1-6; 7 bases agree with TRBD1. The V gene's germline CDR1 is MRHNA and CDR2 SNTAGT. The CDR3 loop spans 12 amino acids. The trim removed 7 bases at V and 11 bases at J, leaving 5 bases unmatched. CDR3 amino acids: CASTRQGPPLHF. The DNA of the CDR3 is TGTGCCAGCACCCGACAGGGACCACCCCTCCACTTT.

The genes are TRBV7-6 and TRBJ2-5; TRBD2 is a possible D gene (6 bases). The CDR3 is made up of 15 amino acids. Trimming pared 5 bases from V and 1 base from J, leaving 14 bases between. The germline CDR1 and CDR2 sequences are SGHVS and FNYEAQ. The DNA of the CDR3 is TGTGCCAGCAGCGTAACATGGACTATCCAAGAGACCCAGTACTTC. The encoded protein is CASSVTWTIQETQYF.

This chain connects TRBV5-6 to TRBJ2-5; the D is unclear. Germline V gene data show CDR1 as SGHDT and CDR2 as YYEEEE. Trimming removed 0 bases from V and 5 bases from J, with 14 bases in between. The CDR3 totals 15 residues. CDR3 amino acids: CASSLAVRSVETQYF. For the CDR3, the DNA is TGTGCCAGCAGCTTGGCGGTCCGGTCGGTGGAGACCCAGTACTTC.

This sequence joins TRBV6-5 and TRBJ1-1; D remains ambiguous. V shed 0 bases and J shed 5 bases, with 7 bases lying between them. CDR1 and CDR2 (germline): MNHEY, SVGAGI. This CDR3 has 13 amino acids. DNA for the CDR3: TGTGCCAGCAGTTACTCGACCGGGACTGAAGCTTTCTTT. Its translation: CASSYSTGTEAFF.

The chain's CDR3 is CASGLDRSSYEQYF. Written as DNA, the CDR3 is TGTGCCAGCGGACTTGACAGGAGCTCCTACGAGCAGTACTTC. J is TRBJ2-7 and V is TRBV7-2; D is perhaps TRBD1 (6 bases). V was pared by 8 bases and J by 0 bases, with 14 bases between. Per the germline V gene, CDR1 is SGHTA and CDR2 is FQGNSA. This CDR3 has 14 amino acids.

The chain has TRBV30 and TRBJ2-1, with 12 bases lining up with TRBD2. V lost 2 bases and J lost 4; bases outside the gene matches: 6. CDR1 and CDR2 (germline): GTSNPN, SVGIG (reference sequence). The CDR3 is 16 residues long. CDR3 residues: CAWSTLAGGPYNEQFF. DNA of the CDR3: TGTGCCTGGAGTACCCTAGCGGGGGGGCCATACAATGAGCAGTTCTTC.

This clone has at least ten counts. The chain uses TRBV19 and TRBJ2-7; tentative D call: TRBD1 (6 bases). The germline V gene encodes CDR1 LNHDA and CDR2 SQIVND (reference sequence). Trimming took 6 bases from V and 0 from J, leaving 15 bases between them. The CDR3 length is 15 residues. The CDR3 spells CASSLRGRFSYEQYF. The DNA of the CDR3 is TGTGCCAGTAGCCTAAGGGGGAGATTCTCCTACGAGCAGTACTTC.

This rearrangement joins TRBV27 to TRBJ2-7, with 8 bases lining up with TRBD1. CDR1 and CDR2 from the germline V gene are MNHEY and SMNVEV (reference sequence). V gave up 2 bases and J gave up 4 bases; unmatched junction bases: 4. This CDR3 has 14 amino acids. CDR3 sequence: CASSLQGAGYEQYF. CDR3 nucleotides: TGTGCCAGCAGTTTACAGGGGGCGGGGTACGAGCAGTACTTC.

The V and J genes are TRBV3-1 (or the pseudogene TRBV3-2) and TRBJ2-2; tentative D call: TRBD1 (6 bases). The CDR3 totals 14 residues. Germline CDR1 LGHDT, CDR2 YNNKEL (reference sequence). The V and J ends lost 6 bases and 5 bases respectively, with 13 bases between them. CDR3 nucleotides: TGTGCCAGCAGGCTCACAGGGTATACCGGGGAGCTGTTTTTT. Translation gives CASRLTGYTGELFF.

This sequence joins TRBV29-1 and TRBJ1-3; the D gene is possibly TRBD1 (5 bases). The ends were cut back, 3 bases at V and 3 bases at J, with 12 bases in the middle. The CDR3 contains 14 residues. Germline assignment: CDR1 SQVTM and CDR2 ANQGSEA. The DNA for the CDR3 is TGCAGCGTTGACAGGGCCGTAAGTGGAAACACCATATATTTT. Its protein product is CSVDRAVSGNTIYF.

For the CDR3, the DNA is TGTGCCAGCAGACCTACAGGGAAGGGGCCAAACACTGAAGCTTTCTTT. Translating it yields CASRPTGKGPNTEAFF. The J gene is TRBJ1-1, the V gene TRBV28, with D tentatively TRBD1 (6 bases). V shed 6 bases and J shed 2 bases, with 19 bases lying between them. CDR3 length: 16 residues. CDR1 is MDHEN, CDR2 SYDVKM, per germline.

The J gene is TRBJ1-1, the V gene TRBV30; D call uncertain. The CDR3 is 16 residues long. V was shortened by 2 bases and J by 5 bases, with 21 bases between the two germline ends. Germline V gene data show CDR1 as GTSNPN and CDR2 as SVGIG (reference sequence). DNA for the CDR3: TGTGCCTGGAGTAACCGCCGGGTCCCCAGCGGGACTGAAGCTTTCTTT. Translation gives CAWSNRRVPSGTEAFF.